A single TCR beta chain is shown here with its context. Its antigen is not yet known. No much larger clone is present one base from it, and per-base qualities are unavailable. TCR cDNA was made using 5'RACE template switching, a step that added a universal primer site and unique molecular identifiers. Priming for cDNA synthesis came from both the TCR alpha and TCR beta constant segments. Two PCR steps were used to amplify libraries, with sample barcodes and sequencing adapters being added in the second step. Sequencing of libraries was done on Illumina HiSeq 2500 (2x100 bp) or NovaSeq (2x150 bp). The authors' pipeline ran thus. Demultiplexing of reads and collapsing into UMI consensus sequences were performed with MIGEC, and V(D)J alignment was carried out with MiXCR. Using edgeR on replicate PBMC samples, clonotypes were called vaccine-responding if FDR was below 0.01 and the log2 fold change was above 5 up to day 15. Each bulk clonotype was labeled CD4 or CD8 based on which sequenced repertoire, CD4 or CD8, contained the clonotype at higher abundance. TCRdb cleaned the public reads at Q25 with fastp, built clones with MiXCR and kept in-frame beta chains. CDR3 protein sequences are deduplicated, and each keeps its most common genes and DNA. TCRdb's processing, not the authors', yielded these V and J calls. The sample yields around 400,000 distinct CDR3 sequences; 11% were counted once. The top ten constitute 18% of the sample.

The treatment or condition label, read with the paper, signifies: live attenuated yellow fever vaccine strain. Two biological replicates of bulk PBMCs were collected at each blood-draw timepoint. PBMCs were isolated from peripheral blood using a standard Ficoll-Paque protocol. TriZol was used to extract RNA from bulk PBMCs, from CD4 and CD8 fractions, and from dextramer-positive and dextramer-negative fractions. This sample was included in a study of T cells after yellow fever vaccination (dated by TCRdb to between 2019 and 2020). Background on the whole study: The SMART-Seq v4 Ultra Low Input RNA kit was used to prepare libraries from fractions with low cell numbers. Bulk PBMC replicates and cell subsets were isolated from blood drawn at multiple timepoints before and after both primary and secondary immunization. To follow T-cell clones before and after both primary and booster YFV17D yellow fever vaccination, bulk TCR alpha and beta repertoires underwent longitudinal sequencing. Two healthy male donors, one aged 18 to 30 and one aged 30 to 40 years, made up the cohort. Summary of the overall study and its limitations: Only two donors were included in the study, so the extent to which the findings can be generalized is limited. Compared with the primary T-cell response, the secondary T-cell response was weaker but faster, peaking on day 5 rather than day 15. Most clones expanded after primary vaccination (approximately 96% of CD4 and roughly 88% of CD8) were re-detected after the booster, suggesting that broad memory maintenance occurred. A small share of clonotypes occurred in both CD4 and CD8 compartments, likely arising from convergent recombination. FACS-sorted repertoires could contain abundant contaminating clonotypes from the bulk population, so computational filtering was required.

Deletion took 6 bases off V and 2 bases off J, with a span of 12 bases between the germline ends. There are 14 amino acids in the CDR3, from cysteine to phenylalanine inclusive. Of all the DNA, just the CDR3 is kept, 42 bases in frame from base 1. CDR1 MNHEY and CDR2 SMNVEV were looked up in the germline V gene (reference sequence). Recombination connected TRBV27 to TRBJ2-3; the D gene remains uncertain. Sequenced material: PBMCs, taken on the day of the first yellow fever vaccination. The receptor was isolated from a man between 18 and 35 years old who received the YFV17D yellow fever vaccine. The DNA sequence is TGTGCCAGCAGGCTGGGGTCCTTCACAGATACGCAGTATTTT. Translated, this gives CASRLGSFTDTQYF.